The 9 T cell receptor beta chains below were found in one sample sequenced in a study of T-cell memory formation after mild COVID-19 (dated by TCRdb to the early 2020s). The library relied on 5' RACE. The sequencing machine was an Illumina NovaSeq 6000. TCRdb applied fastp at Q25 and MiXCR to the public reads, then kept only in-frame beta chains. A single entry per CDR3 protein holds the most common genes and DNA from its merged rows. Counted in this sample were about 320,000 distinct CDR3 sequences; roughly an eighth of them appeared once. The ten biggest clones cover roughly 23% of the sample. Sequenced material: PBMCs or a T cell subset sorted from them (not recorded which). The receptor set was obtained from a man aged 18 to 30 who had mild COVID-19 (a few samples of this study predate the infection). The sample titles of this study are shuffled in the database, so cell type and time point are left out; the donor was told from shared clones.

This clonotype was seen a few times. The chain carries TRBV4-1 and TRBJ2-3, with D uncertain. The CDR3 runs 14 residues. CDR1 and CDR2 from the germline V gene are MGHRA and YSYEKL. V lost 0 bases and J lost 2, with 6 bases in between. CDR3 DNA: TGCGCCAGCAGCCAAGAGCCCTCCACAGATACGCAGTATTTT. Translating gives CASSQEPSTDTQYF.

This clonotype was counted at least ten times. The V call is TRBV20-1, the J call TRBJ2-3; TRBD1 might be the D (6 bases). Trimming pared 6 bases from V and 10 bases from J, leaving 29 bases between. The germline CDR1 and CDR2 sequences are DFQATT and SNEGSKA (reference sequence). CDR3 length: 16 residues. The CDR3 is CSAKLNREWTRGPQYF. The CDR3 DNA reads TGCAGTGCAAAGCTTAACAGGGAATGGACTCGGGGTCCGCAGTATTTT.

The DNA of the CDR3 is TGTGCCAGCAGCCAAGTCTGGAATGCCGGGGAGCTGTTTTTT. Protein: CASSQVWNAGELFF. This rearrangement joins TRBV14 to TRBJ2-2; D is uncertain. Germline V gives CDR1 SGHDN, CDR2 FVKESK. The V gene lost 1 base and the J gene lost 6 bases, with 9 bases spanning the gap. The CDR3 length is 14 residues.

This clonotype has ten or more counts. The chain couples TRBV7-9 to TRBJ2-5, with D tentatively TRBD1 (6 bases). CDR3 length: 14 residues. Germline V gives CDR1 SEHNR, CDR2 FQNEAQ (reference sequence). V was cut by 2 bases and J by 3 bases, with 10 bases left in between. CDR3 DNA sequence: TGTGCCAGCAGCTTACTGAACAGGGAAGAGACCCAGTACTTC. Translated: CASSLLNREETQYF.

In this sample, this clonotype turned up many times. The chain is built from TRBV5-1 and TRBJ1-6; D call uncertain. V was cut by 0 bases and J by 8 bases, with 6 bases left in between. Germline V CDR1 and CDR2: SGHRS, YFSETQ. The CDR3 covers 13 residues. The CDR3 nucleotides are TGCGCCAGCAGCTTGGATACAGATTCACCCCTCCACTTT. Protein sequence: CASSLDTDSPLHF.

V gene TRBV3-1 combines with J gene TRBJ2-3; D not resolved. V lost 0 bases and J lost 7, with 5 bases in between. Germline CDR1 is LGHDT and CDR2 is YNNKEL (reference sequence). The CDR3 spans 12 residues. CDR3 residues: CASSQDINTQYF. The DNA for the CDR3 is TGTGCCAGCAGCCAAGACATAAATACGCAGTATTTT.

At least ten counts were recorded for this clonotype. The chain is built from TRBV20-1 and TRBJ2-5; D gene unclear. CDR3 size: 15 residues. Trimming removed 1 base at V and 5 bases at J, with 17 bases between. The germline V gene encodes CDR1 DFQATT and CDR2 SNEGSKA (reference sequence). CDR3 DNA sequence: TGCAGTGCTAGAGGATGGGTGGGCCCGCGGGAGACCCAGTACTTC. As protein: CSARGWVGPRETQYF.

This clonotype was counted only a few times. J is TRBJ1-5 and V is TRBV28; D remains ambiguous. V was pared by 11 bases and J by 1 base, with 15 bases between. CDR1 and CDR2 (germline): MDHEN, SYDVKM. The CDR3 contains 14 residues. CDR3 DNA sequence: TGTGCCCGCCTGGATGGCCGGAGCAATCAGCCCCAGCATTTT. Amino acid sequence: CARLDGRSNQPQHF.

V usage is TRBV20-1 and J usage is TRBJ1-3; TRBD1 is a possible D gene (6 bases). V dropped 4 bases and J dropped 4 bases, with 11 bases sitting between them. The CDR3 covers 13 residues. The V gene's germline CDR1 is DFQATT and CDR2 SNEGSKA (reference sequence). The CDR3 nucleotides are TGCAGTGCTACACAGGGTTCGGGAAACACCATATATTTT. As protein: CSATQGSGNTIYF.